What follows are 22 T cell receptor beta chains derived from one specimen sequenced in a study of shared clonotypes between healthy human individuals. This table comes from immunoSEQ multiplex PCR, and its TCRdb copy is limited to in-frame clones, with some not included. The table records fewer than 850,000 clones, 55% to 75% of them present only once. Specimen: memory CD4+ T cells sorted from blood. Indicated subset: CD45RA-negative fraction. Source of these receptors: a woman aged 30 to 39 in good health.

This clone was recorded at least ten times. The gene calls are TRBV15 and TRBJ2-1, with D hard to call. The V end was cut by 0 bases, the J end by 10 bases, with 19 bases between. CDR3 size: 16 residues. Germline CDR1 LNHNV, CDR2 YYDKDF (reference sequence). The CDR3 region has the DNA TGTGCCACCAGCAGAGATCGGGTGGACGTGGTACTCGAGCAGTTCTTC. Amino acid sequence: CATSRDRVDVVLEQFF.

The gene calls are TRBV30 and TRBJ2-7; no clear D gene. Per germline, CDR1 GTSNPN and CDR2 SVGIG (reference sequence). The CDR3 covers 11 residues. Trimming stripped 6 bases from V and 1 base from J, with 7 bases between. CDR3 nucleotides: TGTGCCTGCCTTCGGTCCTACGAGCAGTACTTC. Amino acid sequence: CACLRSYEQYF.

On this clone itself: Other DNA sequences of this sample code for an identical CDR3. The V and J genes are TRBV5-1 and TRBJ2-7, with TRBD1 as a possible D gene (5 bases). Deletions cut 0 bases from V and 3 bases from J, with 7 bases between. CDR1 and CDR2 (germline): SGHRS, YFSETQ. This CDR3 spans 13 amino acids. The CDR3 region has the DNA TGCGCCAGCAGCTTGGGACAGCTCTACGAGCAGTACTTC. Its protein is CASSLGQLYEQYF.

The genes are TRBV19 and TRBJ1-1; 7 bases are shared with TRBD1. Germline V gene sequence: CDR1 LNHDA, CDR2 SQIVND (reference sequence). CDR3 length: 15 amino acids. V shed 4 bases, J shed 0 bases, and the junction held 5 bases outside the gene matches. The CDR3 DNA follows: TGTGCCAGTAGTAAGTCAGGGGGAATGAACACTGAAGCTTTCTTT. Its translation is CASSKSGGMNTEAFF.

Only a few counts were recorded for this clone. The chain recombines TRBV19 with TRBJ1-5; D not resolved. The CDR3 spans 12 residues. V lost 5 bases to trimming and J lost 5 bases, with 7 bases between them. Germline loops: CDR1 LNHDA, CDR2 SQIVND (reference sequence). DNA of the CDR3: TGTGCCAGTAGTCTCAGGTATCAGCCCCAGCATTTT. It yields the protein CASSLRYQPQHF.

This clone turned up a few times. This chain links TRBV2 with TRBJ1-5, with a possible D match to TRBD1 (6 bases). With 4 bases removed from V and 6 bases from J, the gap between germline ends came to 10 bases. CDR1 SNHLY and CDR2 FYNNEI come from the germline V gene. The CDR3 loop spans 13 amino acids. The CDR3 sequence: CASSAGESQPQHF. The CDR3 bases are TGTGCCAGCAGTGCAGGGGAGAGTCAGCCCCAGCATTTT.

The V call is TRBV5-6, the J call TRBJ1-5; D unresolved. V was shortened by 0 bases and J by 7 bases, with 14 bases between the two germline ends. This CDR3 region has 15 residues. In germline, CDR1 is SGHDT, CDR2 YYEEEE. The CDR3 region has the DNA TGTGCCAGCAGCTTGGGGGGAGCTCCTTGGCAGCCCCAGCATTTT. Amino acids: CASSLGGAPWQPQHF.

This clone was picked up one time. This chain uses TRBV30 with TRBJ2-7; 9 bases line up with TRBD1. V shed 2 bases and J 3 bases; nucleotides not matched to a gene: 5. The CDR3 extends over 14 amino acids. From germline, CDR1 is GTSNPN and CDR2 SVGIG (reference sequence). The DNA for the CDR3 is TGTGCCTGGAGTCCGACAGGGGGTTTCTACGAGCAGTACTTC. It encodes CAWSPTGGFYEQYF.

The table lists this clone with a few counts. A much more abundant neighbour one base away suggests this may be a read error. The same CDR3 also results from other DNA sequences found in this sample. The V call is TRBV7-3, the J call TRBJ1-1; D is unresolved. V shed 5 bases and J shed 3 bases, with 10 bases lying between them. The CDR3 is 13 amino acids. Germline CDR1 and CDR2: SGHTA and FQGTGA. The chain's CDR3 is CASSPQRDTEAFF. The CDR3 coding sequence is TGTGCCAGCAGCCCTCAGAGGGACACTGAAGCTTTCTTT.

This clone has a handful of counts. This rearrangement joins TRBV7-3 to TRBJ2-7, with TRBD2 matching 14 bases. V trimming: 5 bases; J trimming: 4 bases; junction bases outside the gene matches: 4. Per germline, CDR1 SGHTA and CDR2 FQGTGA. The length of the CDR3 is 15 residues. The CDR3 loop is CASSMGLAGAYEQYF. DNA of the CDR3: TGTGCCAGCAGCATGGGACTAGCGGGAGCTTACGAGCAGTACTTC.

This clone was observed a few times. The CDR3 reads CASSQGLAGFTSSYNEQFF. DNA for the CDR3: TGCGCCAGCAGCCAAGGACTAGCGGGATTTACTAGCTCCTACAATGAGCAGTTCTTC. This chain connects TRBV4-1 to TRBJ2-1; TRBD2 aligns across 11 bases. This CDR3 contains 19 residues. CDR1 is MGHRA, CDR2 YSYEKL, per germline. Losses at the gene ends were 1 base for V and 0 bases for J; bases not matched to a gene: 8.

The rearrangement joins TRBV27 to TRBJ2-7; D remains unclear. The CDR3 has 15 amino acids. CDR1 MNHEY and CDR2 SMNVEV come from the germline V gene (reference sequence). Trimming took off 6 bases at V and 5 bases at J, with 20 bases between the two ends. DNA for the CDR3: TGTGCCAGCAGCCCTGGCTACGGGCCAGGAGACGAGCAGTACTTC. As protein: CASSPGYGPGDEQYF.

On this clone: The same CDR3 arises from other DNA sequences in this sample as well. The chain employs TRBV5-6 and TRBJ2-6, with 9 bases lining up with TRBD1. The CDR3 totals 17 residues. V was pared by 0 bases and J by 2 bases, with 3 bases of the junction left unmatched. From germline, CDR1 is SGHDT and CDR2 YYEEEE. CDR3 protein: CASSLDRGRAGANVLTF. The CDR3, as DNA: TGTGCCAGCAGCTTGGACAGGGGGCGAGCTGGGGCCAACGTCCTGACTTTC.

This rearrangement joins TRBV4-2 to TRBJ2-1; TRBD2 matches 14 bases. The CDR3 contains 18 residues. The germline gives CDR1 LGHNA, CDR2 YNFKEQ. J lost 7 bases, V lost 4 bases, and 12 bases had no gene match. CDR3 protein: CASSREPPGLAGVNEQFF. The CDR3 DNA reads as TGTGCCAGCAGCCGAGAACCTCCGGGACTAGCGGGAGTGAATGAGCAGTTCTTC.

Worth noting for this clone: Other nucleotide sequences from this sample produce the same CDR3. This chain links TRBV27 with TRBJ2-1, with 14 bases aligning to TRBD2. The V segment lost 0 bases and the J segment 7 bases; nucleotides outside the gene matches: 2. This CDR3 contains 16 residues. Per germline, CDR1 MNHEY and CDR2 SMNVEV (reference sequence). CDR3 loop: CASSLSGTSGSNEQFF. The CDR3 region has the DNA TGTGCCAGCAGTTTATCCGGGACTAGCGGGAGTAATGAGCAGTTCTTC.

About this clone itself: The sample contains more than one DNA sequence encoding this CDR3. The J gene is TRBJ2-1, the V gene TRBV5-1; 7 bases agree with TRBD2. Germline loops: CDR1 SGHRS, CDR2 YFSETQ. This CDR3 contains 15 residues. The junction had 4 bases not matched to a gene; V was cut back by 0 bases and J by 4 bases. In DNA, the CDR3 is TGCGCCAGCAGCTTGGGACTAGCAGATTACAATGAGCAGTTCTTC. This sequence encodes CASSLGLADYNEQFF.

This clone was seen only a few times. Given a far larger clone just one base away, this is likely a sequencing read error. The J gene is TRBJ1-2, the V gene TRBV5-4; D might be TRBD1 (6 bases). The CDR3 is made up of 13 amino acids. Germline V gives CDR1 SGHNT, CDR2 YYREEE (reference sequence). V lost 4 bases to trimming and J lost 1 base, with 8 bases between them. The CDR3 spells CASSPDSNYGYTF. DNA for the CDR3: TGTGCCAGCAGCCCGGACAGTAACTATGGCTACACCTTC. The whole variable domain, filled in from reference TRBV5-4 and TRBJ1-2, reads ETGVTQSPTHLIKTRGQQVTLRCSSQSGHNTVSWYQQALGQGPQFIFQYYREEENGRGNFPPRFSGLQFPNYSSELNVNALELDDSALYLCASSPDSNYGYTFGSGTRLTVV.

The chain joins TRBV19 to TRBJ1-1; D is unclear. The CDR3 length is 13 residues. Trimming pared 3 bases from V and 6 bases from J, leaving 11 bases between. CDR1 is LNHDA and CDR2 is SQIVND in the germline V gene (reference sequence). The CDR3 DNA is TGTGCCAGTAGTATCTTGTCCACTTCTGAAGCTTTCTTT. It specifies CASSILSTSEAFF. The full variable domain, rest sourced from reference TRBV19 and TRBJ1-1, is DGGITQSPKYLFRKEGQNVTLSCEQNLNHDAMYWYRQDPGQGLRLIYYSQIVNDFQKGDIAEGYSVSREKKESFPLTVTSAQKNPTAFYLCASSILSTSEAFFGQGTRLTVV.

Only one count was recorded for this clone. The chain employs TRBV10-3 and TRBJ2-7, with D perhaps TRBD2 (6 bases). Germline V CDR1 and CDR2: ENHRY, SYGVKD. The V and J ends lost 4 bases and 1 base respectively, with 11 bases between them. This CDR3 has 14 residues. The CDR3 DNA follows: TGTGCCATCAGTGTGGGGGGAATATCCTACGAGCAGTACTTC. This sequence encodes CAISVGGISYEQYF.

This clone has more than one count but fewer than ten. The genes are TRBV7-2 and TRBJ2-1; the match to TRBD2 covers 9 bases. This CDR3 contains 15 residues. Trimming removed 1 base from V and 8 bases from J; junction bases left unmatched: 6. Germline loops: CDR1 SGHTA, CDR2 FQGNSA. The CDR3, as DNA: TGTGCCAGCAGCTTAGTCGCGGGAGGGCGTGATGAGCAGTTCTTC. Its protein is CASSLVAGGRDEQFF.

This clone was picked up many times. The chain uses TRBV10-2 and TRBJ2-2; no firm D call. Germline V CDR1 and CDR2: WSHSY, SAAADI. There are 11 residues in the CDR3. The V gene lost 6 bases and the J gene lost 4 bases, with 3 bases spanning the gap. CDR3 DNA: TGCGCCAGCAGAGGCACCGGGGAGCTGTTTTTT. It translates to CASRGTGELFF.

The rearrangement uses TRBV30 and TRBJ1-5; D possibly corresponds to TRBD1 (5 bases). With 0 bases removed from V and 3 bases from J, the gap between germline ends came to 9 bases. The CDR3 consists of 14 residues. From germline, CDR1 is GTSNPN and CDR2 SVGIG (reference sequence). This CDR3 is CAWSVAGHNQPQHF. In nucleotides, the CDR3 is TGTGCCTGGAGTGTAGCAGGGCACAATCAGCCCCAGCATTTT.